The present T cell receptor beta chain was sequenced within a study of identical twins. TCRdb passed the 5' RACE reads through MiXCR, listing each CDR3 protein once. The repertoire holds about 240,000 distinct CDR3 sequences, with 7% to 8.5% as singletons. The same specimen was also included in a second study, on yellow fever vaccine responses in identical twins.

Sequencing input: CD8+ T cells sorted from blood. The clonotype was recovered from a woman between 18 and 30 years old in good health.

The CDR3 is CASKAGQGNTEAFF. The CDR3 bases are TGTGCCAGCAAGGCCGGACAGGGTAACACTGAAGCTTTCTTT. The genes are TRBV7-9 and TRBJ1-1, with 8 bases identical to TRBD1. Germline CDR1 is SEHNR and CDR2 is FQNEAQ (reference sequence). V lost 7 bases and J lost 2; bases outside the gene matches: 6. This CDR3 has 14 amino acids.